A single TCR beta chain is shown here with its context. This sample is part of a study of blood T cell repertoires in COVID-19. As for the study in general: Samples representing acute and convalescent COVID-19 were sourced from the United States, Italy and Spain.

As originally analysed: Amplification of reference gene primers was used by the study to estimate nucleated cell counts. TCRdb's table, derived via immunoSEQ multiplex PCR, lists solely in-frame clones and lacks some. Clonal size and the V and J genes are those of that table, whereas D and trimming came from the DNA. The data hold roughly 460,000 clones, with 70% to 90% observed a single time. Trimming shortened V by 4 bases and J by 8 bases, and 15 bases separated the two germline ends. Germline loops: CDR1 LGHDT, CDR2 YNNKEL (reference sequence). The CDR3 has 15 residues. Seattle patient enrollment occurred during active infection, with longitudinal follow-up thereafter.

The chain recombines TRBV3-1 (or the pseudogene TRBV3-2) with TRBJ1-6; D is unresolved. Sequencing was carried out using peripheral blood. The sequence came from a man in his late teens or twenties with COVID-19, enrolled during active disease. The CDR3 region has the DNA TGTGCCAGCAGCCCCCGTGATAGGGAGCATTCACCCCTCCACTTT. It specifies CASSPRDREHSPLHF.